This T cell receptor (beta chain) was identified in a study of cytomegalovirus exposure and HLA in healthy donors. About the research overall: The 120 or so validation repertoires were produced on the same platform as the 670 or so repertoires of the first cohort. This was reported in a later analysis.

For this clone: The antigen is not known.

Study-wide findings and caveats: Rare sequences made up most TCRs, while some public TCRs were found in many donors. Some 150 TCR beta chains were listed as cytomegalovirus-associated. According to a subsequent analysis, TCR clusters identified in the first cohort showed a tendency to co-occur across the 120 or so validation repertoires.

The table came from immunoSEQ multiplex PCR; TCRdb's copy has only in-frame clones and leaves some out. This table has some 140,000 clones, around 89% appearing once. The TCR was taken from a woman aged 30 to 39 in good health and CMV-seropositive. Sample: PBMCs.

The CDR3 loop reads CASIENPSDYGYTF. In DNA, the CDR3 is TGCGCCAGCATCGAGAACCCCTCTGACTATGGCTACACCTTC. J is TRBJ1-2 and V is TRBV5-1; D gene ambiguous. Per germline, CDR1 SGHRS and CDR2 YFSETQ. The CDR3 totals 14 residues. The V end lost 6 bases, the J end lost 3 bases, and 15 bases lay between the germline ends. The whole variable domain, filled in from reference TRBV5-1 and TRBJ1-2, reads KAGVTQTPRYLIKTRGQQVTLSCSPISGHRSVSWYQQTPGQGLQFLFEYFSETQRNKGNFPGRFSGRQFSNSRSEMNVSTLELGDSALYLCASIENPSDYGYTFGSGTRLTVV.